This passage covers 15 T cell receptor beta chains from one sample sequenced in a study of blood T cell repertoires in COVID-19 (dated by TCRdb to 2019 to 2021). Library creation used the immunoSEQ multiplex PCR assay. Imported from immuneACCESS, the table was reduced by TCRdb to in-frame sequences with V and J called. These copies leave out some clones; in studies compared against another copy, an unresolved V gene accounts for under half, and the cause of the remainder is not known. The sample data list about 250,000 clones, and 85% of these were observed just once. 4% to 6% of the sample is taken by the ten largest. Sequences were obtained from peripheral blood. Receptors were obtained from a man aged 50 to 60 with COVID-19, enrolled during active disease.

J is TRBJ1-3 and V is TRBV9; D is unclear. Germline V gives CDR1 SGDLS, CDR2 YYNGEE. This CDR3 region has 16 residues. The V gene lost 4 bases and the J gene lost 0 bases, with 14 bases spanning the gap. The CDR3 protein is CASSLGRASSGNTIYF. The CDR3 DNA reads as TGTGCCAGCAGCCTTGGGCGGGCTAGCTCTGGAAACACCATATATTTT.

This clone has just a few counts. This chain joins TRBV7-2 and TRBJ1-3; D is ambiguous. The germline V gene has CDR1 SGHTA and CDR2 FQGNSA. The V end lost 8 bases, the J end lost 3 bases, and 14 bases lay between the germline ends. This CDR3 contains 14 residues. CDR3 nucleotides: TGTGCCAGCTCTATCCCGGGTTATGGAAACACCATATATTTT. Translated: CASSIPGYGNTIYF.

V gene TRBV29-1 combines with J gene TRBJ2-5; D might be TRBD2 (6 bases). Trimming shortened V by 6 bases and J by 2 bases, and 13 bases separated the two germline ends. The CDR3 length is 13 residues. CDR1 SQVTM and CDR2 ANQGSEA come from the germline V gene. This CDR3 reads CSVGGSKQETQYF. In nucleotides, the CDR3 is TGCAGCGTCGGGGGTTCTAAACAAGAGACCCAGTACTTC.

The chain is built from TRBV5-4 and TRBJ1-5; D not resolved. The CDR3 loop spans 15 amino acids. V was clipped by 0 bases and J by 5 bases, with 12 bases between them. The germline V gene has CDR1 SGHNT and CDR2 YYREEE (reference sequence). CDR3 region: CASSLGPGRDQPQHF. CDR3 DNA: TGTGCCAGCAGCTTGGGTCCGGGGAGGGATCAGCCCCAGCATTTT.

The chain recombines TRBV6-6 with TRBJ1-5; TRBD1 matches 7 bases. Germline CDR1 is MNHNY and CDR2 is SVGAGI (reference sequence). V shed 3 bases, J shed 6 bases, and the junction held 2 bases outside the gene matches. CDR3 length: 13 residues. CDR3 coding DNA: TGTGCCAGCAGTTATGAGGGGGCTCAGCCCCAGCATTTT. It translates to CASSYEGAQPQHF.

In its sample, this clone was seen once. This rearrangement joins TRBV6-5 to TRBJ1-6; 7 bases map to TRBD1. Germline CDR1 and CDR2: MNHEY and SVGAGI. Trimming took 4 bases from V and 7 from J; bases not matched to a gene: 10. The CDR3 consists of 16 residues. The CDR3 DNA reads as TGTGCCAGCAGTTTCCGGGAGGGGGCGCGGAATTCACCCCTCCACTTT. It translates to CASSFREGARNSPLHF.

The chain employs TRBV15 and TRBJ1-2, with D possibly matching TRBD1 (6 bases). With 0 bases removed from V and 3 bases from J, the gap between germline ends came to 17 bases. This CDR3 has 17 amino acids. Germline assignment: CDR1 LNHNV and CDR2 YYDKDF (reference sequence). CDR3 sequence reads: CATSRDKGGGLYYGYTF. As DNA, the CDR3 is TGTGCCACCAGCAGAGATAAGGGAGGGGGGCTATACTATGGCTACACCTTC.

CDR3 in DNA: TGTGCCAGCTCACCAGCAGTTGACTATGGCTACACCTTC. This translates into CASSPAVDYGYTF. This sequence joins TRBV18 and TRBJ1-2; the D is unclear. V lost 2 bases, J lost 3 bases, and 7 bases lay in between. The CDR3 length is 13 residues. From germline, CDR1 is KGHSH and CDR2 LQKENI.

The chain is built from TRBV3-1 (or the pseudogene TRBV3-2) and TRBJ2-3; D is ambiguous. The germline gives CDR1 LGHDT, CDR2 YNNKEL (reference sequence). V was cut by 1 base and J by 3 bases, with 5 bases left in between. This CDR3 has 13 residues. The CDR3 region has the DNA TGTGCCAGCAGCCAAGTTAGTACAGATACGCAGTATTTT. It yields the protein CASSQVSTDTQYF.

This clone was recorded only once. The CDR3 nucleotides read TGTGCCAGCAGCTTAGATACACTCCGGGGTGCTTTCTTT. It is translated as CASSLDTLRGAFF. The chain uses TRBV11-2 and TRBJ1-1; D remains unclear. This CDR3 is 13 amino acids long. Germline V gives CDR1 SGHAT, CDR2 FQNNGV. V dropped 0 bases and J dropped 11 bases, with 13 bases sitting between them.

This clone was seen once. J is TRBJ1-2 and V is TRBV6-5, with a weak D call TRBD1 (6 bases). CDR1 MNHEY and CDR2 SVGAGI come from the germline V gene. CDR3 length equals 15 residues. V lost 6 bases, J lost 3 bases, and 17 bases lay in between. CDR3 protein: CASSPSLGQDYGYTF. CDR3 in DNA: TGTGCCAGCAGCCCCTCTTTGGGACAAGACTATGGCTACACCTTC.

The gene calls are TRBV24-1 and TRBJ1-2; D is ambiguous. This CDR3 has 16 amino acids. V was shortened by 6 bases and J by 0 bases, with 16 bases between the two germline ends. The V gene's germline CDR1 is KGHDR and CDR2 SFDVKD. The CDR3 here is CATSQAPGRANYGYTF. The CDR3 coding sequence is TGTGCCACCAGTCAAGCACCCGGGAGGGCTAACTATGGCTACACCTTC.

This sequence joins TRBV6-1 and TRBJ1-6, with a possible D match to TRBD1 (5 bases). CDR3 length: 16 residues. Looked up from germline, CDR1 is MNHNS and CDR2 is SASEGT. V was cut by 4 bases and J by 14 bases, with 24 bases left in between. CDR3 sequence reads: CASSVLWGGSRPALHF. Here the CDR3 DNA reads TGTGCCAGCAGTGTCCTATGGGGGGGATCCCGTCCGGCCCTCCACTTT.

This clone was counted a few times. CDR3 nucleotide sequence: TGTGCCAGCAGCTTGGCGGGATACACTGAAGCTTTCTTT. This sequence encodes CASSLAGYTEAFF. The genes are TRBV5-7 and TRBJ1-1; D is ambiguous. TRBV5-7 falls under the ORF class, with uncertain function. CDR3 size: 13 residues. V gave up 0 bases and J gave up 3 bases, with 6 bases separating them.

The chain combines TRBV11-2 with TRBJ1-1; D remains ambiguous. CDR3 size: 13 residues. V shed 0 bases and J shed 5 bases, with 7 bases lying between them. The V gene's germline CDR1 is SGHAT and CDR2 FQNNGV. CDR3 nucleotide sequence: TGTGCCAGCAGCTTAGACCTCCGGACTGAAGCTTTCTTT. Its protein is CASSLDLRTEAFF.